The 29 T cell receptor beta chains given below trace back to one sample, sequenced in a study of blood T cells in healthy people across ages. The authors ran a second PCR of roughly 6 to 12 cycles using a sample-barcoded 5' primer and a J-beta primer mix. From the 5' RACE reads, TCRdb called clonotypes with MiXCR, one entry per CDR3 protein. This table has approximately 600,000 distinct CDR3 sequences, roughly 58% appearing once. Material: blood. These receptors were taken from a man between 60 and 75 years old in good health.

The count of this clonotype is one. The rearrangement links TRBV27 to TRBJ2-3; D possibly matches TRBD1 or TRBD2 (7 bases each). This CDR3 is 16 amino acids long. Germline V lookup: CDR1 MNHEY, CDR2 SMNVEV (reference sequence). V was cut by 4 bases and J by 2 bases, with 16 bases left in between. The CDR3 protein is CASSYQTGRVTDTQYF. DNA of the CDR3: TGTGCCAGCAGTTACCAGACAGGGAGGGTCACAGATACGCAGTATTTT.

The table lists this clonotype with a few counts. The chain joins TRBV20-1 to TRBJ1-5; D ambiguous. V dropped 6 bases and J dropped 3 bases, with 12 bases sitting between them. The V gene's germline CDR1 is DFQATT and CDR2 SNEGSKA (reference sequence). This CDR3 spans 13 amino acids. The DNA for the CDR3 is TGCAGTGCCCCGTCCGTGCTCAATCAGCCCCAGCATTTT. Encoded protein: CSAPSVLNQPQHF.

The CDR3 bases are TGCGCCAGCAGCTTGGCCGACAGGGCGAATGAGCAGTTCTTC. It yields the protein CASSLADRANEQFF. The chain is built from TRBV5-1 and TRBJ2-1; 7 bases line up with TRBD1. Looked up from germline, CDR1 is SGHRS and CDR2 is YFSETQ. CDR3 length equals 14 residues. Unmatched junction bases numbered 4, after V lost 0 bases and J lost 7 bases. Drawing the rest from reference TRBV5-1 and TRBJ2-1, the complete variable domain is KAGVTQTPRYLIKTRGQQVTLSCSPISGHRSVSWYQQTPGQGLQFLFEYFSETQRNKGNFPGRFSGRQFSNSRSEMNVSTLELGDSALYLCASSLADRANEQFFGPGTRLTVL.

This chain links TRBV27 with TRBJ1-2; 11 bases line up with TRBD1. The germline gives CDR1 MNHEY, CDR2 SMNVEV (reference sequence). CDR3 length: 15 residues. J lost 7 bases, V lost 6 bases, and 10 bases had no gene match. The CDR3 DNA sequence: TGTGCCAGCAGCCTAGCCGGGACAGGGGGAGCTGGCTACACCTTC. Translated, it gives CASSLAGTGGAGYTF.

The rearrangement links TRBV27 to TRBJ2-6; a possible D gene is TRBD2 (5 bases). The germline V and J ends were trimmed by 3 bases and 0 bases, with 12 bases remaining between them. The CDR3 totals 17 residues. Germline V gene sequence: CDR1 MNHEY, CDR2 SMNVEV (reference sequence). The CDR3 loop reads CASSFRGQSSGANVLTF. As DNA, the CDR3 is TGTGCCAGCAGTTTCCGCGGGCAAAGCTCTGGGGCCAACGTCCTGACTTTC.

This rearrangement joins TRBV18 to TRBJ2-1; no clear D. This CDR3 region has 13 residues. Germline-derived CDR1 and CDR2 are KGHSH and LQKENI. V was cut by 2 bases and J by 13 bases, with 15 bases left in between. The CDR3 sequence: CASSPVPLETQFF. CDR3 nucleotides: TGTGCCAGCTCACCAGTCCCGCTGGAGACCCAGTTCTTC.

The rearrangement uses TRBV29-1 and TRBJ2-1; possibly TRBD1 for D (5 bases). The CDR3 runs 11 residues. Germline V gene lookup returns CDR1 SQVTM and CDR2 ANQGSEA. The V end lost 4 bases, the J end lost 8 bases, and 9 bases lay between the germline ends. The CDR3 DNA follows: TGCAGCGTTGTACCAGGGTATGAGCAGTTCTTC. This gives the protein CSVVPGYEQFF.

The chain links TRBV5-1 to TRBJ2-7, with 9 bases aligning to TRBD1. The J call may be wrong; the DNA end is better matched by TRBJ2-5. The germline gives CDR1 SGHRS, CDR2 YFSETQ. This CDR3 is built from 15 residues. In nucleotides, the CDR3 is TGCGCCAGCAGCTTGGGGGACAGGGAGGAGGCGACCCAGTACTTC. Protein product: CASSLGDREEATQYF.

DNA of the CDR3: TGCAGTGCGTATAGGGACAGGGGGCACTACGAGCAGTACTTC. Its translation: CSAYRDRGHYEQYF. The V gene is TRBV20-1, the J gene TRBJ2-7, with 12 bases that match TRBD1. V was clipped by 6 bases and J by 3 bases; unmatched bases: 6. The CDR3 sequence is 14 residues long. The germline V gene has CDR1 DFQATT and CDR2 SNEGSKA (reference sequence).

The chain combines TRBV15 with TRBJ2-1; TRBD1 aligns across 8 bases. The germline V gene encodes CDR1 LNHNV and CDR2 YYDKDF (reference sequence). CDR3 length equals 16 residues. With 3 bases clipped from V and 0 bases from J, the junction kept 4 bases outside the gene matches. CDR3 coding DNA: TGTGCCACCAGCAGGGACAGGGATAGCTCCTACAATGAGCAGTTCTTC. Its translation is CATSRDRDSSYNEQFF.

A few counts support this clonotype. The CDR3 sequence: CSASWRGIYNEQFF. In nucleotides, the CDR3 is TGCAGTGCTAGTTGGCGGGGGATATACAATGAGCAGTTCTTC. The genes are TRBV20-1 and TRBJ2-1, with 7 bases that match TRBD2. Germline trimming cut 3 bases from V and 4 bases from J; bases unmatched to any gene: 6. The CDR3 contains 14 residues. The V gene's germline CDR1 is DFQATT and CDR2 SNEGSKA (reference sequence).

The chain combines TRBV3-1 with TRBJ1-2; D unclear. Trimming took 4 bases from V and 7 from J, leaving 19 bases between them. This CDR3 spans 15 amino acids. Germline V gene lookup returns CDR1 LGHDT and CDR2 YNNKEL (reference sequence). CDR3 amino acids: CASSLQPGGHGGYTF. The CDR3 DNA reads as TGTGCCAGCAGCCTCCAGCCGGGAGGGCATGGTGGCTACACCTTC.

This clonotype was observed a single time. The V gene is TRBV27, the J gene TRBJ1-2; D uncertain. Trimming took 0 bases from V and 4 from J, leaving 15 bases between them. Germline loops: CDR1 MNHEY, CDR2 SMNVEV (reference sequence). This CDR3 has 16 residues. CDR3 coding DNA: TGTGCCAGCAGTTTATCAGGGCGTGGCGGGCTCTATGGCTACACCTTC. Encoded protein: CASSLSGRGGLYGYTF.

The gene calls are TRBV7-2 and TRBJ2-1, with D perhaps assigned TRBD1 or TRBD2 (5 bases each). V gave up 3 bases and J gave up 10 bases, with 16 bases separating them. CDR1 and CDR2 from the germline V gene are SGHTA and FQGNSA. This CDR3 spans 14 amino acids. CDR3 region: CASSLVQGRGEQFF. The CDR3 nucleotides read TGTGCCAGCAGCTTGGTCCAGGGACGCGGGGAGCAGTTCTTC.

This chain links TRBV6-2 or TRBV6-3 with TRBJ2-7; 9 bases map to TRBD1. The CDR3 is 16 amino acids. J lost 3 bases, V lost 4 bases, and 10 bases had no gene match. Per the germline V gene, CDR1 is MNHEY and CDR2 is SVGEGT. The CDR3 sequence is CASSLMTGGVYYEQYF. In nucleotides, the CDR3 is TGTGCCAGCAGTTTGATGACAGGGGGTGTTTACTACGAGCAGTACTTC.

This clonotype was observed a few times. This chain connects TRBV18 to TRBJ1-5; TRBD1 agrees at 10 bases. With 8 bases clipped from V and 2 bases from J, the junction kept 6 bases outside the gene matches. The CDR3 contains 15 residues. Germline V gives CDR1 KGHSH, CDR2 LQKENI. The DNA for the CDR3 is TGTGCCAGCAGTCCCGGGACAGGGGGCAATCAGCCCCAGCATTTT. Amino acid sequence: CASSPGTGGNQPQHF. Using reference TRBV18 and TRBJ1-5 for the parts outside the CDR3, the full variable domain is NAGVMQNPRHLVRRRGQEARLRCSPMKGHSHVYWYRQLPEEGLKFMVYLQKENIIDESGMPKERFSAEFPKEGPSILRIQQVVRGDSAAYFCASSPGTGGNQPQHFGDGTRLSIL.

This sequence joins TRBV20-1 and TRBJ1-1, with D tentatively TRBD1 (5 bases). V was clipped by 5 bases and J by 2 bases, with 12 bases between them. The CDR3 runs 13 residues. Germline V gives CDR1 DFQATT, CDR2 SNEGSKA (reference sequence). In DNA form, the CDR3 reads TGCAGTGCTGCCTGGGGGGGTAACACTGAAGCTTTCTTT. This codes for CSAAWGGNTEAFF.

At least ten counts were recorded for this clonotype. The genes are TRBV5-1 and TRBJ2-1; no clear D. Looked up from germline, CDR1 is SGHRS and CDR2 is YFSETQ. The V end lost 2 bases, the J end lost 3 bases, and 18 bases lay between the germline ends. CDR3 size: 17 residues. The CDR3 here is CASSLGSTASLYNEQFF. CDR3 in DNA: TGCGCCAGCAGCTTAGGTTCGACTGCTTCCCTCTACAATGAGCAGTTCTTC.

This clonotype appeared a few times. As DNA, the CDR3 is TGCAGTGCTCTTCCGGGACCCGACAATCAGCCCCAGCATTTT. This gives the protein CSALPGPDNQPQHF. The chain joins TRBV20-1 to TRBJ1-5; TRBD1 might be the D (5 bases). The CDR3 has 14 amino acids. V was pared by 5 bases and J by 3 bases, with 14 bases between. Germline V gene lookup returns CDR1 DFQATT and CDR2 SNEGSKA (reference sequence).

This sequence joins TRBV7-2 and TRBJ2-5; TRBD2 matches 14 bases. The trim removed 1 base at V and 7 bases at J, leaving 5 bases unmatched. The germline V gene has CDR1 SGHTA and CDR2 FQGNSA. CDR3 length: 16 amino acids. The CDR3 loop is CASSLGLAGGLGTQYF. CDR3 sequence (DNA): TGTGCCAGCAGCTTAGGACTAGCGGGGGGGTTGGGGACCCAGTACTTC.

The V and J genes are TRBV3-1 and TRBJ2-1; no reliable D call. Germline-derived CDR1 and CDR2 are LGHDT and YNNKEL (reference sequence). There are 15 residues in the CDR3. Trimming cost V 1 base and J 3 bases, with 10 bases left between them. This chain's CDR3 is CASSQAVENYNEQFF. The CDR3 nucleotides read TGTGCCAGCAGCCAAGCTGTGGAGAACTACAATGAGCAGTTCTTC.

This clonotype was recorded a few times. The chain carries TRBV25-1 and TRBJ2-5; D possibly uses TRBD1 or TRBD2 (6 bases each). With 4 bases removed from V and 5 bases from J, the gap between germline ends came to 11 bases. This CDR3 contains 13 residues. CDR1 is MGHDK, CDR2 SYGVNS, per germline. The CDR3 here is CASSVTGTETQYF. The CDR3 DNA follows: TGTGCCAGCAGTGTCACAGGGACTGAGACCCAGTACTTC.

This clonotype was seen at least ten times. The rearrangement links TRBV27 to TRBJ2-1; 12 positions match TRBD2. The V and J ends lost 5 bases and 4 bases, in that order; junction bases with no gene match: 3. CDR1 is MNHEY, CDR2 SMNVEV, per germline (reference sequence). The CDR3 has 15 residues. For the CDR3, the DNA is TGTGCCAGCAGTACCGGGACTAGCGGGTACAATGAGCAGTTCTTC. Its protein product is CASSTGTSGYNEQFF.

Ten or more counts support this clonotype. V is TRBV2 and J is TRBJ2-5, with D possibly TRBD1 on 6 matching bases. Germline V CDR1 and CDR2: SNHLY, FYNNEI. V lost 7 bases to trimming and J lost 5 bases, with 14 bases between them. CDR3 length: 13 amino acids. In DNA, the CDR3 is TGTGCCAGCACAGGGGTGTTGGCTGAGACCCAGTACTTC. Translating gives CASTGVLAETQYF.

The chain is built from TRBV5-1 and TRBJ2-5, with TRBD2 identical over 7 bases. The J segment lost 2 bases and the V segment lost 0 bases, leaving 4 bases of the junction unmatched. This CDR3 has 15 residues. Per the germline V gene, CDR1 is SGHRS and CDR2 is YFSETQ. CDR3 loop: CASSLGTRRQETQYF. The DNA of the CDR3 is TGCGCCAGCAGCTTGGGGACTAGACGGCAAGAGACCCAGTACTTC.

V and J are TRBV12-3 or TRBV12-4 and TRBJ1-1; the D is unclear. The ends were cut back, 6 bases at V and 0 bases at J, with 11 bases in the middle. This CDR3 has 14 amino acids. The CDR3 sequence: CASRRENMNTEAFF. As DNA, the CDR3 is TGTGCCAGCAGGCGGGAGAACATGAACACTGAAGCTTTCTTT.

CDR3 nucleotides: TGTGCCAGCAGTCCCCAGGGCAGGCCGGAGACCCAGTACTTC. Translated: CASSPQGRPETQYF. The rearrangement joins TRBV12-3 or TRBV12-4 to TRBJ2-5, with D maybe TRBD1 (5 bases). The CDR3 runs to 14 residues. V was cut by 5 bases and J by 5 bases, with 15 bases left in between.

This clonotype was counted a few times. The chain carries TRBV5-1 and TRBJ2-1; TRBD1 agrees at 8 bases. The CDR3 covers 13 residues. V lost 0 bases, J lost 9 bases, and 2 bases stayed unmatched. CDR1 is SGHRS and CDR2 is YFSETQ in the germline V gene. The CDR3 nucleotides are TGCGCCAGCAGCTTGGGCGACAGGGGTGAGCAGTTCTTC. This encodes CASSLGDRGEQFF. The full variable domain, in which reference TRBV5-1 and TRBJ2-1 provide the parts outside the CDR3, is KAGVTQTPRYLIKTRGQQVTLSCSPISGHRSVSWYQQTPGQGLQFLFEYFSETQRNKGNFPGRFSGRQFSNSRSEMNVSTLELGDSALYLCASSLGDRGEQFFGPGTRLTVL.

The chain employs TRBV20-1 and TRBJ2-4; D possibly corresponds to TRBD1 (6 bases). The DNA end favors TRBJ2-7, so the J call may be wrong. This CDR3 comprises 13 residues. In germline, CDR1 is DFQATT, CDR2 SNEGSKA (reference sequence). The CDR3 is CSARDRTASEQYF. CDR3 in DNA: TGCAGTGCTAGGGATAGGACAGCGTCCGAGCAGTACTTC.